The clone carrying this T cell receptor (beta chain) was detected only a few times. Antigen: not known. The length of the CDR3 is 18 residues. J gave up 2 bases and V 5 bases, and 14 bases lay outside the gene matches. The germline CDR1 and CDR2 sequences are SGHVS and FNYEAQ. The data belong to a study of T cell responses to AZD1222 COVID-19 vaccine. Study-wide results and limits: Females outnumbered males among donors, who were mostly white British; clonal diversity was possibly underestimated.

Some clones are missing from TCRdb's copy, which holds only in-frame ones; the method was immunoSEQ multiplex PCR. The sample carries roughly 200,000 clones, approximately 92% recorded once. The sequencing used peripheral blood, collected 28 days after the second dose of the MenACWY control vaccine. The clonotype was recovered from an adult who received the MenACWY meningococcal vaccine as a control. The rearrangement links TRBV7-6 to TRBJ2-3; 9 nucleotides align to TRBD2. CDR3 protein: CASSPRSGSGGPTDTQYF. The CDR3 DNA reads TGTGCCAGCAGCCCTAGGTCGGGTAGCGGGGGTCCCACAGATACGCAGTATTTT. The full variable domain, its missing parts supplied by reference TRBV7-6 and TRBJ2-3, is GAGVSQSPRYKVTKRGQDVALRCDPISGHVSLYWYRQALGQGPEFLTYFNYEAQQDKSGLPNDRFSAERPEGSISTLTIQRTEQRDSAMYRCASSPRSGSGGPTDTQYFGPGTRLTVL.